The clone carrying this T cell receptor beta chain was seen ten or more times. The CDR3 end is not reached by the read, which stops 3 residues before it; the germline J gene fills it in. Sequenced by immunoSEQ multiplex PCR; TCRdb stores in-frame clones only, minus some. The table lists roughly 79,000 clones, with no singletons. Unmatched junction bases numbered 3, after V lost 5 bases and J lost 1 base. The CDR3 totals 16 residues. These data belong to a study of T cell clonality in common variable immunodeficiency. Material for sequencing was peripheral blood mononuclear cells. This sequence was found in a person aged 18 to 75 in good health. The rearrangement links TRBV12-3 or TRBV12-4 to TRBJ2-3; 13 bases align to TRBD2. This CDR3 is CASSGTSGARTDTQYF. Partial CDR3 DNA: TGTGCCAGCAGTGGGACTAGCGGGGCCCGCACAGATACG.